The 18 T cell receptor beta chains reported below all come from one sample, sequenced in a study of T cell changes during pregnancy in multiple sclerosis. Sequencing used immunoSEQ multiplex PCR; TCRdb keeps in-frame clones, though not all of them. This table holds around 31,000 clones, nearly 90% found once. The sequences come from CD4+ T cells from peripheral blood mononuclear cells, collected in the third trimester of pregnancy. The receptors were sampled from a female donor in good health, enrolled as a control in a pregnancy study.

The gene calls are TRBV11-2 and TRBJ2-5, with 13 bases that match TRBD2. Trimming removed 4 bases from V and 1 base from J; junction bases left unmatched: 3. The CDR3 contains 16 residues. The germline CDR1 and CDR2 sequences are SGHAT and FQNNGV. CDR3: CASSSGTSGVQETQYF. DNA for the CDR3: TGTGCCAGCAGCTCCGGGACTAGCGGGGTCCAAGAGACCCAGTACTTC.

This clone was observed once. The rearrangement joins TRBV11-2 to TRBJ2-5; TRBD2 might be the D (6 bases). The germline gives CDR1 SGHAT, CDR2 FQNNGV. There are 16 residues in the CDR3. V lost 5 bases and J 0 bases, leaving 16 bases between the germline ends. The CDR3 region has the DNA TGTGCCAGCAGCATCCGGGACTCCTTGTACCAAGAGACCCAGTACTTC. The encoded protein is CASSIRDSLYQETQYF. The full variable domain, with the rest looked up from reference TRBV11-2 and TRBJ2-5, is EAGVAQSPRYKIIEKRQSVAFWCNPISGHATLYWYQQILGQGPKLLIQFQNNGVVDDSQLPKDRFSAERLKGVDSTLKIQPAKLEDSAVYLCASSIRDSLYQETQYFGPGTRLLVL.

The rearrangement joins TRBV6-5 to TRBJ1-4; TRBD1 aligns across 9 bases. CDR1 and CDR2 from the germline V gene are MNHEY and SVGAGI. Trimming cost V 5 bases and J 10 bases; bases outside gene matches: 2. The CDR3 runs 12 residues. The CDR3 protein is CASSTGGGKLFF. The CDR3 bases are TGTGCCAGCAGTACAGGGGGCGGAAAACTGTTTTTT.

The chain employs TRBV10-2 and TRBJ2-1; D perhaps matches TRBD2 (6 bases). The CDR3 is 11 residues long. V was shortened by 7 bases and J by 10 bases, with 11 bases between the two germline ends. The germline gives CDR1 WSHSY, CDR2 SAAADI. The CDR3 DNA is TGCGCCAGCATCGGGGGATTCGAGCAGTTCTTC. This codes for CASIGGFEQFF.

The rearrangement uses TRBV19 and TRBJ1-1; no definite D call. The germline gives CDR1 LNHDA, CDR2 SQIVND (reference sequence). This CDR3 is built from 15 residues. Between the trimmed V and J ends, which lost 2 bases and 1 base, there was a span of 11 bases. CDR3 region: CASSISPHKNTEAFF. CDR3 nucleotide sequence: TGTGCCAGTAGTATATCCCCACATAAGAACACTGAAGCTTTCTTT.

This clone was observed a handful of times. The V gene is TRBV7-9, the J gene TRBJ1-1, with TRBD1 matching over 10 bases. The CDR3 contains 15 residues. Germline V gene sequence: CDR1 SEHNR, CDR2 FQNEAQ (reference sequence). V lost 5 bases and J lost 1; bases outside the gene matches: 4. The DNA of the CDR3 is TGTGCCAGCAGCCCAGGGGACAGGGGGAACACTGAAGCTTTCTTT. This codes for CASSPGDRGNTEAFF.

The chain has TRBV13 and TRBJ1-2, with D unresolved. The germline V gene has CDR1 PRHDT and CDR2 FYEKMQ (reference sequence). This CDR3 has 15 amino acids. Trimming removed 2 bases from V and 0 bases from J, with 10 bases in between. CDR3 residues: CASSLSRRTNYGYTF. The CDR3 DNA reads TGTGCCAGCAGCTTATCGAGGAGAACTAACTATGGCTACACCTTC. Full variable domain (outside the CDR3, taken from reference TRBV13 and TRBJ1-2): AAGVIQSPRHLIKEKRETATLKCYPIPRHDTVYWYQQGPGQDPQFLISFYEKMQSDKGSIPDRFSAQQFSDYHSELNMSSLELGDSALYFCASSLSRRTNYGYTFGSGTRLTVV.

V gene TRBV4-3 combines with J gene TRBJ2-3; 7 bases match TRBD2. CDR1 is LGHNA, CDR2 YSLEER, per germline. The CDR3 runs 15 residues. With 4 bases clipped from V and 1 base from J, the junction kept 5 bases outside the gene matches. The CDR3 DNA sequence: TGCGCCAGCAGCCGTGCGGGGGAGGGCACAGATACGCAGTATTTT. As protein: CASSRAGEGTDTQYF.

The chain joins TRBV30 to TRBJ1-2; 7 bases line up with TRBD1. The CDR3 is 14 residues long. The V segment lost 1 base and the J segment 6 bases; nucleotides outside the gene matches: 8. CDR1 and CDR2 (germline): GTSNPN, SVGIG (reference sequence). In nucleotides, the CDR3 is TGTGCCTGGAGTGGCGGGACAGTGCTTGATGGCTACACCTTC. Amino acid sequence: CAWSGGTVLDGYTF.

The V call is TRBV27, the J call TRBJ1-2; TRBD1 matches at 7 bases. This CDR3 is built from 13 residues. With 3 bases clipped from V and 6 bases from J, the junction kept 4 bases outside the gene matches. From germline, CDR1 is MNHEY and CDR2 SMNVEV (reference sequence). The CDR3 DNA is TGTGCCAGCAGTTTCCTTACAGGGGATGGCTACACCTTC. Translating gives CASSFLTGDGYTF.

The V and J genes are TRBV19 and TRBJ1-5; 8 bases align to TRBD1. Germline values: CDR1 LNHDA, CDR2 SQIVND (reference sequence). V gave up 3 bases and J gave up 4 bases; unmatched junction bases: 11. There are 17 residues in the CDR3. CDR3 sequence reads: CASSIGRRQGANQPQHF. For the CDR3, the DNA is TGTGCCAGTAGTATTGGTAGGCGGCAGGGGGCGAATCAGCCCCAGCATTTT.

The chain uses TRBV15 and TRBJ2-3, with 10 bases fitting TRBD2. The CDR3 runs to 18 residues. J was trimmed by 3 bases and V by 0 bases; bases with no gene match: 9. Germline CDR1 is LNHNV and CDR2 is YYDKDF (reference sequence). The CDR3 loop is CATSRDRSGGPGTDTQYF. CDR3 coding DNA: TGTGCCACCAGCAGAGATCGTAGCGGGGGGCCGGGGACAGATACGCAGTATTTT.

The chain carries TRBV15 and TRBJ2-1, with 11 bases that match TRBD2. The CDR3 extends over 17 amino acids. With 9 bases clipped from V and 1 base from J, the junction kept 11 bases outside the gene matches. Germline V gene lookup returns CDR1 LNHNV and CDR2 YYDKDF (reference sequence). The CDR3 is CATAPGLAGLSYNEQFF. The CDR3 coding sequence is TGTGCCACAGCCCCCGGACTAGCGGGTTTATCCTACAATGAGCAGTTCTTC.

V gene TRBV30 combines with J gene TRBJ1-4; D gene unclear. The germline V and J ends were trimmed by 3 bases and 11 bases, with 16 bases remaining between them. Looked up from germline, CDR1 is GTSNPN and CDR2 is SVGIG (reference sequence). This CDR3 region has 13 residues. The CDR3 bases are TGTGCCTGGAGACCAACCCGACTCCTTAAACTGTTTTTT. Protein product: CAWRPTRLLKLFF.

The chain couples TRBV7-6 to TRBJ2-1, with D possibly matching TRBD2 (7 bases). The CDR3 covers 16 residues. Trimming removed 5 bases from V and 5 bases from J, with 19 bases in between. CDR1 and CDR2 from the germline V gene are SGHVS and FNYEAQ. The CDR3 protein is CASSRRWTRDNNEQFF. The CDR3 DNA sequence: TGTGCCAGCAGCCGAAGGTGGACTAGGGACAACAATGAGCAGTTCTTC.

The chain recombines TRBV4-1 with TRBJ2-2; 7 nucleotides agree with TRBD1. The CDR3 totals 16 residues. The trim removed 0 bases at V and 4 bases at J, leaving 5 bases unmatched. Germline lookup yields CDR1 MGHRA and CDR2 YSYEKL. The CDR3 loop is CASSQDRGQSTGELFF. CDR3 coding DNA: TGCGCCAGCAGCCAAGATAGGGGACAGAGCACCGGGGAGCTGTTTTTT.

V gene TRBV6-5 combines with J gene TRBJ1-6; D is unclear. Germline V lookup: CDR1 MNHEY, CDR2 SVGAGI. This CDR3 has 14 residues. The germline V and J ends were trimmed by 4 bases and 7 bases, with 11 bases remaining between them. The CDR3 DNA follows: TGTGCCAGCAGTTTAGATCAGCGAAATTCACCCCTCCACTTT. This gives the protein CASSLDQRNSPLHF.

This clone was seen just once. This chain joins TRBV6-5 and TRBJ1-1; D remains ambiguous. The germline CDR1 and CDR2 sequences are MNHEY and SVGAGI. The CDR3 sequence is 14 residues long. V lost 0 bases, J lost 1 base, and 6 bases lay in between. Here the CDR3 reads CASSYSSQNTEAFF. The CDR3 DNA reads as TGTGCCAGCAGTTACTCCTCACAGAACACTGAAGCTTTCTTT.